Listed here are 8 T cell receptor beta chains from one sample, sequenced in a study of Tregs in tolerant kidney transplant recipients. Produced via immunoSEQ multiplex PCR; TCRdb's table is partial and in-frame only. The table lists some 250,000 clones, 65% to 85% of them singletons. Sequencing was carried out using CD4+ T cells from blood. The receptors shown here come from a human donor in good health.

V is TRBV7-3 and J is TRBJ1-3; D is perhaps TRBD1 (5 bases). Trimming shortened V by 4 bases and J by 4 bases, and 11 bases separated the two germline ends. Germline CDR1 reads SGHTA; CDR2 reads FQGTGA. The CDR3 spans 14 residues. CDR3 coding DNA: TGTGCCAGCAGCTCCGGGACTATAGGAAACACCATATATTTT. Translation: CASSSGTIGNTIYF.

The chain has TRBV4-1 and TRBJ2-5, with D uncertain. The V end was cut by 3 bases, the J end by 1 base, with 6 bases between. The CDR3 runs to 13 residues. CDR1 is MGHRA and CDR2 is YSYEKL in the germline V gene. This CDR3 is CASSQWAQETQYF. CDR3 DNA: TGCGCCAGCAGCCAGTGGGCCCAAGAGACCCAGTACTTC.

This chain uses TRBV6-1 with TRBJ1-1; D gene uncertain. V was shortened by 1 base and J by 4 bases, with 7 bases between the two germline ends. The CDR3 contains 13 residues. Germline CDR1 reads MNHNS; CDR2 reads SASEGT. CDR3 loop: CASSEGSGTEAFF. The CDR3 DNA is TGTGCCAGCAGTGAAGGGAGTGGCACTGAAGCTTTCTTT.

Only one count was recorded for this clone. DNA of the CDR3: TGTGCCAGCAGAAGGCCTGGGAATGAGCAGTTCTTC. Protein: CASRRPGNEQFF. V and J are TRBV6-1 and TRBJ2-1; D is unclear. CDR1 and CDR2 from the germline V gene are MNHNS and SASEGT. V was cut by 6 bases and J by 7 bases, with 10 bases left in between. The CDR3 has 12 amino acids.

CDR3 residues: CASRRTGGRQPQHF. The CDR3 coding sequence is TGTGCCAGCAGGAGGACAGGGGGACGTCAGCCCCAGCATTTT. The chain couples TRBV2 to TRBJ1-5; 10 nucleotides agree with TRBD1. V lost 6 bases to trimming and J lost 6 bases; unmatched junction nucleotides: 5. This CDR3 has 14 amino acids. From germline, CDR1 is SNHLY and CDR2 FYNNEI.

This clone was recorded once. V and J are TRBV9 and TRBJ2-5, with D uncertain. From germline, CDR1 is SGDLS and CDR2 YYNGEE. The germline V and J ends were trimmed by 4 bases and 3 bases, with 13 bases remaining between them. This CDR3 spans 14 amino acids. In nucleotides, the CDR3 is TGTGCCAGCAGCCCCGCCGCGCGTGAAGAGACCCAGTACTTC. Its protein product is CASSPAAREETQYF.

The chain recombines TRBV6-6 with TRBJ1-1; D gene uncertain. This CDR3 comprises 14 residues. V was shortened by 0 bases and J by 2 bases, with 7 bases between the two germline ends. In germline, CDR1 is MNHNY, CDR2 SVGAGI (reference sequence). The CDR3 reads CASSYSEGNTEAFF. As DNA, the CDR3 is TGTGCCAGCAGTTACTCGGAGGGCAACACTGAAGCTTTCTTT.

The rearrangement joins TRBV11-3 to TRBJ2-1; the D gene is possibly TRBD1 (6 bases). The length of the CDR3 is 16 residues. V was clipped by 3 bases and J by 8 bases, with 20 bases between them. The V gene's germline CDR1 is SGHNT and CDR2 YENEEA. This CDR3 reads CASSFWDGGSSYEQFF. CDR3 nucleotides: TGTGCCAGCAGCTTTTGGGATGGGGGCTCTAGTTATGAGCAGTTCTTC.